A single TCR beta chain is shown here with its context. The sample comes from a study of blood T cell repertoires in COVID-19. The overall study: Samples taken during acute and convalescent COVID-19 were collected in the United States, Italy and Spain. In each case, the material was cDNA or gDNA derived from T cells, B-cell-depleted T cells, or PBMCs.

As originally analysed: Counts of nucleated cells, estimated from reference gene primer amplification, were obtained. Measured with immunoSEQ multiplex PCR; TCRdb has only the in-frame clones, and not every one. That table furnishes V, J and clone size, whereas the DNA furnished D and trimming. Among 150,000 or so clones listed, approximately 83% were seen once. Deletions cut 0 bases from V and 10 bases from J, with 9 bases between. Germline CDR1 is DFQATT and CDR2 is SNEGSKA (reference sequence). CDR3 length equals 11 residues. V usage is TRBV20-1 and J usage is TRBJ1-1, with a tentative D call TRBD1 (5 bases). The source of this sequence is a woman aged 60-70 years with acute or convalescent COVID-19. Sequencing was done on a sample of peripheral blood. CDR3 nucleotides: TGCAGTGCTAGAGAGACAGCGGGAGCTTTCTTT. Its translation is CSARETAGAFF.